These T cell receptor beta chains were read from a single sample in a study of blood T cell repertoires in COVID-19. Assay used: immunoSEQ multiplex PCR; TCRdb lists only in-frame clones, some missing. Among roughly 250,000 clones listed, more than 65% were seen once. The sequenced sample was peripheral blood. These receptors were taken from a woman in her forties with active or convalescent COVID-19. CDR3s include the opening cysteine and the closing phenylalanine or tryptophan. D genes are given only for firm matches. Clone size appears in some rows only: once, few, many, or a class for an expanded clone.

d_gene	v_gene	j_gene	abundance	CDR3aa	CDR3nt
NA	TRBV10-3	TRBJ1-2	few	CAISESAGKGYTF	TGTGCCATCAGTGAGTCCGCCGGTAAAGGCTACACCTTC
NA	TRBV19	TRBJ1-2	NA	CASSLGQNSYGYTF	TGTGCCAGTAGTCTAGGACAGAACAGCTATGGCTACACCTTC
TRBD1	TRBV28	TRBJ1-1	NA	CASSKTGGATEAFF	TGTGCCAGCAGTAAGACAGGGGGGGCCACTGAAGCTTTCTTT
NA	TRBV7-8	TRBJ1-2	NA	CASSLQEGSYGYTF	TGTGCCAGCAGCCTACAGGAGGGAAGCTATGGCTACACCTTC
NA	TRBV29-1	TRBJ1-2	NA	CSVAYSNYGYTF	TGCAGCGTTGCATACAGTAACTATGGCTACACCTTC
NA	TRBV3-1/TRBV3-2	TRBJ1-2	NA	CASSLGGQGTGYTF	TGTGCCAGCAGCCTTGGGGGCCAGGGCACGGGCTACACCTTC
TRBD1	TRBV11-2	TRBJ1-1	NA	CASSSRARGRNTEAFF	TGTGCCAGCAGCTCGAGGGCCAGGGGGCGGAACACTGAAGCTTTCTTT
TRBD2	TRBV6-4	TRBJ2-3	medium-sized	CASSRTSGGPTDTQYF	TGTGCCAGCAGCAGGACTAGCGGGGGACCCACAGATACGCAGTATTTT
TRBD1	TRBV5-5	TRBJ2-7	NA	CASSQILDRGSYEQYF	TGTGCCAGCAGTCAAATCCTGGACAGGGGTTCCTACGAGCAGTACTTC
NA	TRBV5-6	TRBJ1-6	NA	CASSLAIGPRGDSPLHF	TGTGCCAGCAGCTTGGCCATAGGGCCCCGGGGAGACTCACCCCTCCACTTT
NA	TRBV29-1	TRBJ2-2	few	CSVEYSPTGELFF	TGCAGCGTTGAGTATAGCCCAACCGGGGAGCTGTTTTTT
NA	TRBV3-1/TRBV3-2	TRBJ2-6	NA	CASSQGASSGANVLTF	TGTGCCAGCAGCCAAGGGGCAAGCTCTGGGGCCAACGTCCTGACTTTC
NA	TRBV5-4	TRBJ2-4	once	CASSLGGAPGDIQYF	TGTGCCAGCAGCTTGGGCGGAGCCCCGGGGGACATTCAGTACTTC
TRBD2	TRBV24-1	TRBJ2-1	NA	CATSDLGASGGAREQFF	TGTGCCACCAGTGATTTGGGAGCGAGCGGGGGGGCCCGTGAGCAGTTCTTC
NA	TRBV5-4	TRBJ2-7	many	CASSPGQSYEQYF	TGTGCCAGCAGCCCGGGACAATCCTACGAGCAGTACTTC
NA	TRBV18	TRBJ2-2	few	CASSPGPLTGELFF	TGTGCCAGCTCACCAGGCCCTTTAACCGGGGAGCTGTTTTTT
TRBD1	TRBV7-9	TRBJ1-2	few	CASSPRDREGGYTF	TGTGCCAGCAGCCCGAGGGACAGGGAGGGAGGCTACACCTTC
TRBD1	TRBV5-1	TRBJ2-5	NA	CASSIQDRDQETQYF	TGCGCCAGCAGCATCCAGGACAGGGACCAAGAGACCCAGTACTTC
TRBD2	TRBV5-1	TRBJ2-1	once	CASSAGLAGAWGNEQFF	TGCGCCAGCAGCGCAGGACTAGCGGGGGCCTGGGGCAATGAGCAGTTCTTC
NA	TRBV4-1	TRBJ1-1	NA	CASSQDDTQGTTEAFF	TGCGCCAGCAGCCAAGATGACACCCAGGGGACCACTGAAGCTTTCTTT
NA	TRBV10-3	TRBJ2-7	NA	CAISEGGQSSYEQYF	TGTGCCATCAGTGAGGGAGGGCAGAGTTCCTACGAGCAGTACTTC
TRBD2	TRBV5-4	TRBJ2-5	once	CASSFSGGAMETQYF	TGTGCCAGCAGCTTTAGCGGGGGGGCCATGGAGACCCAGTACTTC
NA	TRBV6-5	TRBJ1-4	few	CASSYSNRAGWEKLFF	TGTGCCAGCAGTTACTCGAACAGGGCAGGATGGGAAAAACTGTTTTTT
TRBD1	TRBV7-2	TRBJ1-2	NA	CASSTGVYGYTF	TGTGCCAGCAGCACAGGGGTCTATGGCTACACCTTC
TRBD1	TRBV5-1	TRBJ2-2	NA	CASSLGQADTGELFF	TGCGCCAGCAGCCTGGGACAGGCAGACACCGGGGAGCTGTTTTTT
NA	TRBV9	TRBJ2-5	NA	CASSVHTGGAVETQYF	TGTGCCAGCAGCGTACATACTGGGGGGGCGGTGGAGACCCAGTACTTC
TRBD1	TRBV2	TRBJ2-3	NA	CASRGDRGQADTQYF	TGTGCCAGCAGAGGAGACAGGGGGCAGGCAGATACGCAGTATTTT
TRBD1	TRBV5-1	TRBJ1-2	NA	CASSEQGAMGYTF	TGCGCCAGCAGCGAACAGGGGGCGATGGGCTACACCTTC
NA	TRBV5-1	TRBJ1-5	NA	CASSAQGGNQPQHF	TGCGCCAGCAGCGCTCAGGGTGGCAATCAGCCCCAGCATTTT
TRBD1	TRBV29-1	TRBJ1-2	NA	CSVEDRVDRGFFYGYTF	TGCAGCGTTGAAGACCGAGTGGACAGGGGGTTTTTTTATGGCTACACCTTC
TRBD1	TRBV7-3	TRBJ2-1	NA	CASSLYLGTGVHNEQFF	TGTGCCAGCAGCTTATACCTCGGGACAGGGGTCCACAATGAGCAGTTCTTC
TRBD2	TRBV27	TRBJ2-7	NA	CASWASGGPRDEQYF	TGTGCCAGCTGGGCTAGCGGGGGGCCTAGGGACGAGCAGTACTTC
TRBD1	TRBV19	TRBJ1-5	NA	CASSMTGVYSNQPQHF	TGTGCCAGTAGTATGACAGGGGTTTATAGCAATCAGCCCCAGCATTTT
NA	TRBV21-1	TRBJ2-2	NA	CASSKGGSENTGELFF	TGTGCCAGCAGCAAAGGTGGTAGCGAGAACACCGGGGAGCTGTTTTTT
NA	TRBV6-5	TRBJ1-3	NA	CASRSIGTSGNTIYF	TGTGCCAGCCGTAGCATCGGCACCTCTGGAAACACCATATATTTT
NA	TRBV5-1	TRBJ2-3	NA	CASIPGGGLGSSTDTQYF	TGCGCCAGCATTCCGGGCGGAGGACTGGGGTCTAGCACAGATACGCAGTATTTT
TRBD1	TRBV6-4	TRBJ1-2	NA	CAPPRQGDYGYTF	TGTGCCCCCCCAAGGCAGGGGGACTATGGCTACACCTTC
NA	TRBV11-3	TRBJ1-1	NA	CASSLDSSAEAFF	TGTGCCAGCAGCTTAGATTCCTCTGCTGAAGCTTTCTTT
NA	TRBV28	TRBJ2-2	NA	CASPGNDGELFF	TGTGCCAGCCCAGGGAACGACGGGGAGCTGTTTTTT
NA	TRBV29-1	TRBJ1-1	NA	CSVQIGGTEAFF	TGCAGCGTCCAAATAGGGGGCACTGAAGCTTTCTTT
TRBD2	TRBV19	TRBJ2-7	many	CASSSKAGAAYEQYF	TGTGCCAGTAGTTCAAAAGCGGGGGCCGCCTACGAGCAGTACTTC
NA	TRBV4-1	TRBJ2-5	NA	CASSQVPGQQETQYF	TGCGCCAGCAGCCAAGTCCCGGGACAACAAGAGACCCAGTACTTC
NA	TRBV7-7	TRBJ1-3	once	CASINQGHSGDTIYF	TGTGCTAGCATCAATCAGGGGCATTCTGGGGACACCATATATTTT
NA	TRBV2	TRBJ1-3	once	CASSERRGGNTIYF	TGTGCCAGCAGTGAAAGGAGGGGTGGAAACACCATATATTTT